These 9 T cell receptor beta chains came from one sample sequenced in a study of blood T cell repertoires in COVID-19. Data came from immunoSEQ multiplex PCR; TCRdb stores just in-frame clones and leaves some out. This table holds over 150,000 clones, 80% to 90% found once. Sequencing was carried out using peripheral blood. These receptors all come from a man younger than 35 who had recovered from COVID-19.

The CDR3 here is CASSRRQSRMGNEQFF. The CDR3 DNA reads TGTGCCAGCAGCCGCAGACAGAGCAGGATGGGCAATGAGCAGTTCTTC. The chain joins TRBV28 to TRBJ2-1; TRBD1 is a possible D gene (5 bases). The germline CDR1 and CDR2 sequences are MDHEN and SYDVKM. V was cut by 6 bases and J by 6 bases, with 21 bases left in between. The CDR3 is 16 residues long.

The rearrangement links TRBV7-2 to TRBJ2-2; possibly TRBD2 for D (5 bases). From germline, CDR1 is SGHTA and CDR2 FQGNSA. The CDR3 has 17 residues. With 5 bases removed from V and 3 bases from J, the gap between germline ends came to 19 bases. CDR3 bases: TGTGCCAGCAGCCCCCGAGCCGGGATAACGCACACCGGGGAGCTGTTTTTT. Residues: CASSPRAGITHTGELFF. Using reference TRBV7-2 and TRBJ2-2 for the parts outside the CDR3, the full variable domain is GAGVSQSPSNKVTEKGKDVELRCDPISGHTALYWYRQSLGQGLEFLIYFQGNSAPDKSGLPSDRFSAERTGGSVSTLTIQRTQQEDSAVYLCASSPRAGITHTGELFFGEGSRLTVL.

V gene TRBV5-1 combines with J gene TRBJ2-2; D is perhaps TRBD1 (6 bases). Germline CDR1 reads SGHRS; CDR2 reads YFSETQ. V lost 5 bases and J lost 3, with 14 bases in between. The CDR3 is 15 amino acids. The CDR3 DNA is TGCGCCAGCAGAGATTTAAAGGGGGACACCGGGGAGCTGTTTTTT. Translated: CASRDLKGDTGELFF.

The CDR3 reads CASKNRDAGRQFF. The CDR3 DNA reads as TGCGCCAGCAAGAACCGGGACGCCGGGAGGCAGTTCTTC. The chain is built from TRBV10-1 and TRBJ2-1, with D perhaps TRBD2 (6 bases). The CDR3 contains 13 residues. Germline V gene lookup returns CDR1 WNHNN and CDR2 SYGVQD (reference sequence). The V end lost 7 bases, the J end lost 12 bases, and 19 bases lay between the germline ends.

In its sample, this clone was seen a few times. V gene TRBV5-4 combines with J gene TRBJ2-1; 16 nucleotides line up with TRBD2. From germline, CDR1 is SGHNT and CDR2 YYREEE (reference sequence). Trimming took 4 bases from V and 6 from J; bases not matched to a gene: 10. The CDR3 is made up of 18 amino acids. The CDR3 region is CASSRGLAGGPIGNEQFF. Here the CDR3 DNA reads TGTGCCAGCAGCCGGGGACTAGCGGGAGGGCCGATCGGCAATGAGCAGTTCTTC.

DNA for the CDR3: TGTGCCAGCAGACTCCAGGGCTCTGGAAACACCATATATTTT. This translates into CASRLQGSGNTIYF. The V call is TRBV7-8, the J call TRBJ1-3; possibly TRBD1 for D (5 bases). Germline V gene sequence: CDR1 SGHVS, CDR2 FQNEAQ. V lost 6 bases to trimming and J lost 0 bases, with 9 bases between them. The CDR3 contains 14 residues.

CDR3 in amino acids: CASSLGSRGRLGGYTF. Written as DNA, the CDR3 is TGTGCCAGCAGCTTGGGGAGCAGGGGGCGGTTAGGAGGCTACACCTTC. This chain joins TRBV5-6 and TRBJ1-2, with TRBD1 identical over 8 bases. Per germline, CDR1 SGHDT and CDR2 YYEEEE. Unmatched junction bases numbered 12, after V lost 0 bases and J lost 8 bases. CDR3 length equals 16 residues.

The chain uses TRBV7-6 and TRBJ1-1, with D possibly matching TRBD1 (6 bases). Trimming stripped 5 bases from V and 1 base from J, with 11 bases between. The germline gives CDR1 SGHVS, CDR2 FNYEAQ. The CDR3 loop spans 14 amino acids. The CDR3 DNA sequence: TGTGCCAGCAGCCTGGGACACAAGAACACTGAAGCTTTCTTT. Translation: CASSLGHKNTEAFF.

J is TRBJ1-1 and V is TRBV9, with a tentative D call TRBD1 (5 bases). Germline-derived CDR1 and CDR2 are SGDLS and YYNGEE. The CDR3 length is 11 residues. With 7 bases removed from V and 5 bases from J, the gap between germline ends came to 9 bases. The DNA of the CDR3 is TGTGCCAGCGGTGGGGGGACTGAAGCTTTCTTT. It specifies CASGGGTEAFF.